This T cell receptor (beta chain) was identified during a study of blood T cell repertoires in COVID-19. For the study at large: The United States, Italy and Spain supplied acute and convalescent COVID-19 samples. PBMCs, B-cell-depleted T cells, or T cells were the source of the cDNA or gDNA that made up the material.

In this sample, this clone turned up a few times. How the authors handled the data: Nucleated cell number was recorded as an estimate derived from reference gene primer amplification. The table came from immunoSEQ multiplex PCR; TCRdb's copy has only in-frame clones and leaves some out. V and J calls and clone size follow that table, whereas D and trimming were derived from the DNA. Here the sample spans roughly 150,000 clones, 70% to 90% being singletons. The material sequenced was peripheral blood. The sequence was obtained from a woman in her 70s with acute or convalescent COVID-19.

In nucleotides, the CDR3 is TGTGCCAGCAGCTCGGGAGGGGCTCAGCCCCAGCATTTT. Residues: CASSSGGAQPQHF. This sequence joins TRBV2 and TRBJ1-5; possibly TRBD1 for D (5 bases). CDR1 is SNHLY, CDR2 FYNNEI, per germline. The CDR3 covers 13 residues. The V end lost 6 bases, the J end lost 6 bases, and 12 bases lay between the germline ends.